Listed below are T cell receptor beta chains from one sample, sequenced in a study of blood T cell repertoires in COVID-19. Profiling relied on immunoSEQ multiplex PCR, and the TCRdb table lists in-frame clones only, not all of them. This table holds 350,000 to 550,000 clones, around nine tenths found once. The material sequenced was peripheral blood. These receptor sequences come from a woman in her thirties with acute or convalescent COVID-19. CDR3s include the opening cysteine and the closing phenylalanine or tryptophan. D genes are given only for firm matches. Size values are once, few and many counts, or a class for expanded clones, and some rows have none.

CDR3nt	CDR3aa	d_gene	j_gene	len	abundance	v_gene
TGTGCCACCGTAGACAGATTTTATGGCTACACCTTC	CATVDRFYGYTF	NA	TRBJ1-2	12	NA	TRBV19
TGTGCCAGCAGTGAACCAGCATTCCCGGGTCTTTATCAGCCCCAGCATTTT	CASSEPAFPGLYQPQHF	NA	TRBJ1-5	17	NA	TRBV6-1
TGCAGCGTTACTCGACAGGGGAACACTGAAGCTTTCTTT	CSVTRQGNTEAFF	TRBD1	TRBJ1-1	13	few	TRBV29-1
TGTGCCAGCTCGGTCGACATAACCTATGGCTACACCTTC	CASSVDITYGYTF	NA	TRBJ1-2	13	NA	TRBV18
TGTGCCAGCAGCCGCCACGGAGACAGCTCCTACAATGAGCAGTTCTTC	CASSRHGDSSYNEQFF	NA	TRBJ2-1	16	NA	TRBV7-2
TGCGCCAGCAGCTTGGGCAGGGGGAACGACGAGCAGTACTTC	CASSLGRGNDEQYF	TRBD1	TRBJ2-7	14	few	TRBV5-1
TGCGCCAGCAGGGAACTTGAGGGGGGGCTCGACAATGAGCAGTTCTTC	CASRELEGGLDNEQFF	NA	TRBJ2-1	16	NA	TRBV5-1
TGTGCCAGCCGGACAGGGAATGGGTATGGCTACACCTTC	CASRTGNGYGYTF	TRBD1	TRBJ1-2	13	NA	TRBV27
TGTGCCAGCAGCCAAGATCAGCGGGGGGGCCACAATGAGCAGTTCTTC	CASSQDQRGGHNEQFF	TRBD2	TRBJ2-1	16	NA	TRBV4-2
TGTGCCAGCAGCTTGAGCTCCCAAGAGACCCAGTACTTC	CASSLSSQETQYF	NA	TRBJ2-5	13	NA	TRBV7-3
TGTGCCAGCAGCTTCGATGGGACTAGCGGGGGTAGCGAGCAGTACTTC	CASSFDGTSGGSEQYF	TRBD2	TRBJ2-7	16	NA	TRBV7-2
TGTGCCAGCAGCCCAGGGGGACAACAAGCAGATACGCAGTATTTT	CASSPGGQQADTQYF	TRBD1	TRBJ2-3	15	NA	TRBV7-3
TGTGCCTGGAGTGTGGAGGAATCTGGAAACACCATATATTTT	CAWSVEESGNTIYF	NA	TRBJ1-3	14	NA	TRBV30
TGTGCCAGCAGCCAAGATACAGGCCGTAACTATGGCTACACCTTC	CASSQDTGRNYGYTF	NA	TRBJ1-2	15	once	TRBV14
TGTGCCAGCAGCCAAGTTACAGTGCAAGAGACCCAGTACTTC	CASSQVTVQETQYF	NA	TRBJ2-5	14	NA	TRBV3-1/TRBV3-2
TGTGCCAGCAGCTCCCTGCGGGGTCCGTACGAGCAGTACTTC	CASSSLRGPYEQYF	NA	TRBJ2-7	14	once	TRBV28
TGTGCCAGCTATGAACAGGGGATTTCTAACTATGGCTACACCTTC	CASYEQGISNYGYTF	TRBD1	TRBJ1-2	15	NA	TRBV7-2
TGTGCCACATCCGGGACACTTAATTCACCCCTCCACTTT	CATSGTLNSPLHF	NA	TRBJ1-6	13	NA	TRBV6-5
TGTGCCAGCAGCCAACGCGGGACAGGGGGCGCCTATGGCTACACCTTC	CASSQRGTGGAYGYTF	TRBD1	TRBJ1-2	16	NA	TRBV4-2
TGTGCTAGTGGTTTGCCCTGGGGCGAACCTGGGAACACTGAAGCTTTCTTT	CASGLPWGEPGNTEAFF	NA	TRBJ1-1	17	NA	TRBV12-5
TGTGCCAGCAGCCCGGGACAGAATAGCAATCAGCCCCAGCATTTT	CASSPGQNSNQPQHF	TRBD1	TRBJ1-5	15	NA	TRBV9
TGTGCCAGCAGCACGCGGGGGGGTTCCTACAATGAGCAGTTCTTC	CASSTRGGSYNEQFF	TRBD2	TRBJ2-1	15	NA	TRBV4-2
TGTGCCAGCAGCTTAGATTCGCAGCCCCAGCATTTT	CASSLDSQPQHF	NA	TRBJ1-5	12	NA	TRBV7-9
TGCGCCAGCAGCCGGACAGGGCAAGAGACCCAGTACTTC	CASSRTGQETQYF	TRBD1	TRBJ2-5	13	NA	TRBV5-1
TGTGCCAGCAGTTACTTTCTTAACACTGAAGCTTTCTTT	CASSYFLNTEAFF	NA	TRBJ1-1	13	NA	TRBV6-2/TRBV6-3
TGTGCCAGCAGTTTCCTCAATCCCGCCGGGGGGGGTGAAGCTTTCTTT	CASSFLNPAGGGEAFF	NA	TRBJ1-1	16	NA	TRBV27
TGTGCCAGCAGCTTATTGGGAGGAAATTCACCCCTCCACTTT	CASSLLGGNSPLHF	NA	TRBJ1-6	14	few	TRBV7-8
TGTGCCAGCAGCCGAGGACTAGGAGGGACCCAGTACTTC	CASSRGLGGTQYF	TRBD2	TRBJ2-5	13	once	TRBV6-5
TGTGCCATCTCCCGGGGGGCTGGCTCCTACAATGAGCAGTTCTTC	CAISRGAGSYNEQFF	NA	TRBJ2-1	15	NA	TRBV6-6
TGTGCCAGCCGCGAAGGGGGGGGCGGGACCTACGAGCAGTACTTC	CASREGGGGTYEQYF	NA	TRBJ2-7	15	NA	TRBV2
TGTGCCAGCAGTTCCCCCACCGACAGATCGGAACTGTTTTTT	CASSSPTDRSELFF	NA	TRBJ1-4	14	NA	TRBV28
TGTGCCACCAGTGATTTGCGTACAGGGGGAAGGGAGCAGTTCTTC	CATSDLRTGGREQFF	TRBD1	TRBJ2-1	15	NA	TRBV24-1
TGTGCCAGCAGCCTTGCAGGGACCGGTCCTGGAGGGGAGCAGTACTTC	CASSLAGTGPGGEQYF	NA	TRBJ2-7	16	NA	TRBV11-2
TGTGCCAGCAGCCCACTGCCCAACAGGGGACAGAACACTGAAGCTTTCTTT	CASSPLPNRGQNTEAFF	TRBD1	TRBJ1-1	17	once	TRBV3-1/TRBV3-2
TGTGCCAGCAGCCCTCTCGCAAGGGGGTTAGCCAAAAACATTCAGTACTTC	CASSPLARGLAKNIQYF	NA	TRBJ2-4	17	NA	TRBV21-1
TGCGCCAGCAGCCAGAGCGCCCCAGCGGGGGCCTTAAACAATGAGCAGTTCTTC	CASSQSAPAGALNNEQFF	TRBD2	TRBJ2-1	18	NA	TRBV4-1
TGTGCCAGCAGTTTTAGACTGAATTACAATGAGCAGTTCTTC	CASSFRLNYNEQFF	NA	TRBJ2-1	14	NA	TRBV6-6
TGCGCCAGTGCTAGCGGGGGGTACAATGAGCAGTTCTTC	CASASGGYNEQFF	TRBD2	TRBJ2-1	13	once	TRBV5-1
TGTGCCAGCAGCGGACTAGAGGCTACGCAGTATTTT	CASSGLEATQYF	NA	TRBJ2-3	12	NA	TRBV9
TGTGCCAGCAGGAGAGAAAATCAGCCCCAGCATTTT	CASRRENQPQHF	NA	TRBJ1-5	12	NA	TRBV2
TGTGCCAGCAGCCAAGGCTCCCACCCTCTAGCGGGGGATTCCTACGAGCAGTACTTC	CASSQGSHPLAGDSYEQYF	TRBD2	TRBJ2-7	19	once	TRBV3-1/TRBV3-2
TGTGCCACCAGTGATTTTAGTGTGGGCGTCAGGGCAGATACGCAGTATTTT	CATSDFSVGVRADTQYF	NA	TRBJ2-3	17	NA	TRBV24-1
TGTGCCAGCAGAACAGGGCCCACCGGGGAGCTGTTTTTT	CASRTGPTGELFF	NA	TRBJ2-2	13	NA	TRBV12-3/TRBV12-4
TGTGCCAGCAGTCCGACAGAAAACTCACCCCTCCACTTT	CASSPTENSPLHF	NA	TRBJ1-6	13	NA	TRBV12-3/TRBV12-4
TGTGCCAGCAAGGTGGAGGTTATTGCTCTAGCCAAAAACATTCAGTACTTC	CASKVEVIALAKNIQYF	NA	TRBJ2-4	17	NA	TRBV2
TGTGCCAGCAGTCCCCTGGGACAGGGCGGCTACAATGAGCAGTTCTTC	CASSPLGQGGYNEQFF	TRBD1	TRBJ2-1	16	NA	TRBV28
TGCGCCAGCAGCCAGGGACTAGCTTGGTACGAGCAGTACTTC	CASSQGLAWYEQYF	TRBD2	TRBJ2-7	14	NA	TRBV5-1
TGTGCCTGGAATGAAGCTGGTGAGCAGTTCTTC	CAWNEAGEQFF	NA	TRBJ2-1	11	NA	TRBV30
TGTGCCAGCAGCCTGGCGGCGGGGGGGACCTACGAGCAGTACTTC	CASSLAAGGTYEQYF	TRBD2	TRBJ2-7	15	NA	TRBV11-2
TGTGCCAGCAGCCAGGGGCCCCCAGGGACTAATGAAAAACTGTTTTTT	CASSQGPPGTNEKLFF	NA	TRBJ1-4	16	once	TRBV5-5
TGTGCCAGTAACCTAGCGGGGGGTTCCGGTGAGCAGTTCTTC	CASNLAGGSGEQFF	TRBD2	TRBJ2-1	14	NA	TRBV19
TGTGCCACCAGCCGGGGGTTCTCCTATAATTCACCCCTCCACTTT	CATSRGFSYNSPLHF	NA	TRBJ1-6	15	once	TRBV15
TGTGCCAGCAGCCCACGGACAGATACGCAGTATTTT	CASSPRTDTQYF	NA	TRBJ2-3	12	NA	TRBV5-6
TGTGCCACCAGTGATTTGGGAGGGGGCGGCGCAGATACGCAGTATTTT	CATSDLGGGGADTQYF	NA	TRBJ2-3	16	NA	TRBV24-1
TGTGCCAGCCTGGCGGGGGTTAGGTCCTACAATGAGCAGTTCTTC	CASLAGVRSYNEQFF	TRBD2	TRBJ2-1	15	NA	TRBV6-5
TGTGCCAGCAGCCCCGGACAGGGGTTATACAATGAGCAGTTCTTC	CASSPGQGLYNEQFF	TRBD1	TRBJ2-1	15	NA	TRBV13
TGCGCCAGCAGCCCCGGACTAGCGGGGGGGATCTGGGAGACCCAGTACTTC	CASSPGLAGGIWETQYF	TRBD2	TRBJ2-5	17	NA	TRBV4-1
TGCGCCAGCAGAGACAGGGGGGATAGCAATCAGCCCCAGCATTTT	CASRDRGDSNQPQHF	TRBD1	TRBJ1-5	15	NA	TRBV10-1
TGTGCCATCACATCAAGCGGGCCCAACGGGGAGCAGTACTTC	CAITSSGPNGEQYF	NA	TRBJ2-7	14	NA	TRBV10-3